Shown below are 27 T cell receptor beta chains from a single sample sequenced in a study of control samples from healthy donors and cancer patients. TCRdb's table, derived via immunoSEQ multiplex PCR, lists solely in-frame clones and lacks some. The profile shows more than 150,000 clones, about 90% of them singletons. The sequencing sample was made of blood. These receptors all stem from a woman aged 30 to 39 in good health.

The V gene is TRBV9, the J gene TRBJ2-2; TRBD1 matches 11 bases. This CDR3 is built from 17 residues. J lost 4 bases, V lost 3 bases, and 8 bases had no gene match. CDR1 SGDLS and CDR2 YYNGEE come from the germline V gene. This CDR3 reads CASSEAPGTGGTGELFF. The DNA of the CDR3 is TGTGCCAGCAGCGAGGCTCCCGGGACAGGGGGCACCGGGGAGCTGTTTTTT.

The CDR3 is CASSKTSGSYNEQFF. The CDR3 region has the DNA TGTGCCAGCAGCAAGACTAGCGGGTCCTACAATGAGCAGTTCTTC. The gene calls are TRBV7-2 and TRBJ2-1; TRBD2 matches 10 bases. After removal of 5 bases from V and 1 base from J, the junction contained 2 bases not matched to a gene. CDR1 SGHTA and CDR2 FQGNSA come from the germline V gene. The CDR3 totals 15 residues.

The chain recombines TRBV30 with TRBJ2-7; D is possibly TRBD1 (6 bases). Trimming took 0 bases from V and 5 from J, leaving 8 bases between them. Germline CDR1 GTSNPN, CDR2 SVGIG (reference sequence). This CDR3 region has 12 residues. CDR3 sequence: CAWSVEGDEQYF. In DNA, the CDR3 is TGTGCCTGGAGTGTAGAGGGGGACGAGCAGTACTTC.

CDR3 DNA: TGTGCCAGCAGTGAAGCGGCTCAGGGGTGGACTAATGAAAAACTGTTTTTT. Translated, it gives CASSEAAQGWTNEKLFF. This rearrangement joins TRBV6-1 to TRBJ1-4, with TRBD1 as a possible D gene (6 bases). CDR3 length: 17 amino acids. With 0 bases removed from V and 2 bases from J, the gap between germline ends came to 13 bases. CDR1 is MNHNS and CDR2 is SASEGT in the germline V gene.

About this clone: The same CDR3 arises from other DNA sequences in this sample as well. This chain joins TRBV27 and TRBJ1-3, with no clear D. The CDR3 consists of 13 residues. V lost 2 bases to trimming and J lost 7 bases, with 9 bases between them. Germline values: CDR1 MNHEY, CDR2 SMNVEV (reference sequence). For the CDR3, the DNA is TGTGCCAGCAGTTTAAGGGAGGGCAACACCATATATTTT. As protein: CASSLREGNTIYF.

The chain uses TRBV10-3 and TRBJ1-5, with no clear D. The ends were cut back, 3 bases at V and 2 bases at J, with 8 bases in the middle. CDR1 and CDR2 from the germline V gene are ENHRY and SYGVKD. The length of the CDR3 is 14 residues. The CDR3 DNA follows: TGTGCCATCAGTGAACAAGGTGGCAATCAGCCCCAGCATTTT. Translating it yields CAISEQGGNQPQHF.

The rearrangement joins TRBV14 to TRBJ2-3, with 12 bases that match TRBD2. Germline-derived CDR1 and CDR2 are SGHDN and FVKESK. After removal of 0 bases from V and 5 bases from J, the junction contained 12 bases not matched to a gene. The length of the CDR3 is 19 residues. CDR3 sequence (DNA): TGTGCCAGCAGCCAAGATCGATGGACTAGCGGGAACTTTGTAGATACGCAGTATTTT. Translated: CASSQDRWTSGNFVDTQYF.

Concerning this clone: The junction and the germline gene differ at one end; a read error may be behind it. CDR3 sequence: CASTLIAGRSKIF. DNA for the CDR3: TGTGCCAGCACTCTAATTGCGGGCCGGAGTAAGATCTTC. The chain uses TRBV27 and TRBJ2-1; D is possibly TRBD2 (5 bases). CDR1 and CDR2 from the germline V gene are MNHEY and SMNVEV (reference sequence). This CDR3 spans 13 amino acids.

The chain carries TRBV7-6 and TRBJ2-3; TRBD1 agrees at 8 bases. The V gene's germline CDR1 is SGHVS and CDR2 FNYEAQ. The CDR3 is 16 amino acids. With V trimmed by 5 bases and J by 1 base, 8 bases remained unmatched. The DNA for the CDR3 is TGTGCCAGCAGCAAACCACAGGGGGTGGGCACAGATACGCAGTATTTT. Its protein product is CASSKPQGVGTDTQYF.

This clone was recorded once. V gene TRBV19 combines with J gene TRBJ2-1, with TRBD2 as a possible D gene (5 bases). The CDR3 is made up of 15 amino acids. Deletions cut 9 bases from V and 9 bases from J, with 24 bases between. Germline loops: CDR1 LNHDA, CDR2 SQIVND (reference sequence). The chain's CDR3 is CASHILRGAHGEQFF. CDR3 bases: TGTGCCAGCCACATACTTCGGGGTGCCCATGGTGAGCAGTTCTTC.

The genes are TRBV9 and TRBJ1-2, with a weak D call TRBD1 (5 bases). CDR1 is SGDLS and CDR2 is YYNGEE in the germline V gene. V lost 3 bases and J lost 2, with 11 bases in between. The CDR3 has 14 residues. CDR3 DNA sequence: TGTGCCAGCAGCGCGGGGACGGGGAACTATGGCTACACCTTC. It codes for CASSAGTGNYGYTF.

The V call is TRBV7-9, the J call TRBJ2-1; D not resolved. The CDR3 is 13 amino acids. The germline CDR1 and CDR2 sequences are SEHNR and FQNEAQ (reference sequence). The V gene lost 2 bases and the J gene lost 3 bases, with 5 bases spanning the gap. The DNA for the CDR3 is TGTGCCAGCAGCTTAACCAACTACAATGAGCAGTTCTTC. It translates to CASSLTNYNEQFF.

The rearrangement links TRBV11-2 to TRBJ2-1; D perhaps matches TRBD1 (6 bases). The germline gives CDR1 SGHAT, CDR2 FQNNGV. CDR3 length: 14 amino acids. V lost 7 bases, J lost 9 bases, and 19 bases lay in between. The DNA of the CDR3 is TGTGCCAGCAACACTCCACTACAGGGCGCTGAGCAGTTCTTC. The encoded protein is CASNTPLQGAEQFF.

V usage is TRBV2 and J usage is TRBJ2-7; a possible D gene is TRBD1 (6 bases). CDR1 SNHLY and CDR2 FYNNEI come from the germline V gene. The CDR3 is made up of 14 amino acids. Trimming cost V 11 bases and J 3 bases, with 20 bases left between them. The CDR3 sequence: CAVHPPGQNYEQYF. The CDR3, as DNA: TGTGCCGTGCATCCGCCGGGACAAAACTACGAGCAGTACTTC.

This clone was counted once. The chain links TRBV29-1 to TRBJ2-2, with 7 bases fitting TRBD2. The junction had 6 bases not matched to a gene; V was cut back by 1 base and J by 4 bases. The CDR3 covers 15 residues. CDR1 is SQVTM and CDR2 is ANQGSEA in the germline V gene. CDR3 amino acids: CSVEGGGYPTGELFF. The DNA for the CDR3 is TGCAGCGTTGAAGGGGGGGGGTACCCCACCGGGGAGCTGTTTTTT.

The rearrangement joins TRBV28 to TRBJ1-1, with D possibly TRBD1 on 5 matching bases. The CDR3 runs 14 residues. Germline V gene sequence: CDR1 MDHEN, CDR2 SYDVKM. The V end lost 6 bases, the J end lost 1 base, and 12 bases lay between the germline ends. The CDR3 coding sequence is TGTGCCAGCAGACCTCCGGGGCCGAACACTGAAGCTTTCTTT. Translating gives CASRPPGPNTEAFF.

V is TRBV15 and J is TRBJ2-3; weak D call: TRBD2 (5 bases). V gave up 0 bases and J gave up 7 bases, with 8 bases separating them. CDR1 and CDR2 from the germline V gene are LNHNV and YYDKDF (reference sequence). The CDR3 runs to 13 residues. CDR3 loop: CATSRDGGHTQYF. The DNA for the CDR3 is TGTGCCACCAGCAGAGATGGAGGTCATACGCAGTATTTT.

The rearrangement joins TRBV4-3 to TRBJ2-7, with 16 bases fitting TRBD2. CDR3 size: 18 residues. V was clipped by 3 bases and J by 1 base; unmatched bases: 6. Germline CDR1 reads LGHNA; CDR2 reads YSLEER. DNA for the CDR3: TGCGCCAGCAGCCACGGGACTAGCGGGAGGGATATGTCCTACGAGCAGTACTTC. Residues: CASSHGTSGRDMSYEQYF.

This clone was recorded only once. This chain links TRBV5-1 with TRBJ2-1; a possible D gene is TRBD1 (5 bases). The CDR3 runs 15 residues. Germline V CDR1 and CDR2: SGHRS, YFSETQ. V shed 0 bases and J shed 1 base, with 8 bases lying between them. The DNA of the CDR3 is TGCGCCAGCAGCTTGGTTGGGGCGTCCTACAATGAGCAGTTCTTC. It codes for CASSLVGASYNEQFF.

This sequence joins TRBV11-3 and TRBJ2-1, with TRBD2 matching over 11 bases. The CDR3 contains 14 residues. Germline V lookup: CDR1 SGHNT, CDR2 YENEEA. Germline trimming cut 5 bases from V and 10 bases from J; bases unmatched to any gene: 7. The chain's CDR3 is CASSPGGTSGEQFF. In DNA, the CDR3 is TGTGCCAGCAGCCCAGGGGGGACTAGCGGAGAGCAGTTCTTC.

The gene calls are TRBV6-5 and TRBJ1-6; no reliable D call. The V gene's germline CDR1 is MNHEY and CDR2 SVGAGI. The CDR3 totals 13 residues. Trimming pared 4 bases from V and 8 bases from J, leaving 9 bases between. Here the CDR3 reads CASSLAQDSPLHF. The CDR3 DNA reads TGTGCCAGCAGTTTAGCCCAGGATTCACCCCTCCACTTT.

The chain couples TRBV5-5 to TRBJ2-5, with 9 positions matching TRBD1. Trimming removed 7 bases from V and 5 bases from J; junction bases left unmatched: 9. CDR3 length: 14 amino acids. The germline gives CDR1 SGHKS, CDR2 YYEKEE (reference sequence). In nucleotides, the CDR3 is TGTGCCAGCTCCGGGACAGGGCTCCGGGAGACCCAGTACTTC. The encoded protein is CASSGTGLRETQYF.

The V and J genes are TRBV19 and TRBJ2-1, with TRBD2 as a possible D gene (5 bases). The CDR3 consists of 13 residues. V was clipped by 5 bases and J by 8 bases, with 13 bases between them. Germline CDR1 is LNHDA and CDR2 is SQIVND (reference sequence). The CDR3 nucleotides are TGTGCCAGTAGTTTAGGGCGGGCGGATGAGCAGTTCTTC. Its protein product is CASSLGRADEQFF.

V usage is TRBV5-1 and J usage is TRBJ2-1, with a tentative D call TRBD2 (5 bases). The CDR3 covers 12 residues. The V end was cut by 4 bases, the J end by 15 bases, with 17 bases between. The V gene's germline CDR1 is SGHRS and CDR2 YFSETQ. The CDR3 DNA sequence: TGCGCCAGCAGCGACAATAGCGAGCGCGGGTTCTTC. It translates to CASSDNSERGFF.

J is TRBJ1-5 and V is TRBV10-3; D is unclear. V was cut by 6 bases and J by 7 bases, with 10 bases left in between. The CDR3 is 12 residues long. Germline CDR1 reads ENHRY; CDR2 reads SYGVKD. The DNA for the CDR3 is TGTGCCATCAGGAGTGATGACCAGCCCCAGCATTTT. Protein product: CAIRSDDQPQHF.

This chain joins TRBV15 and TRBJ2-7, with 7 bases aligning to TRBD1. Germline V gene sequence: CDR1 LNHNV, CDR2 YYDKDF (reference sequence). The trim removed 0 bases at V and 0 bases at J, leaving 5 bases unmatched. The CDR3 sequence is 16 residues long. In DNA, the CDR3 is TGTGCCACCAGCAGAGATCTCGGGGACAGCTCCTACGAGCAGTACTTC. Protein product: CATSRDLGDSSYEQYF. Filled out from reference TRBV15 and TRBJ2-7, the complete variable domain reads DAMVIQNPRYQVTQFGKPVTLSCSQTLNHNVMYWYQQKSSQAPKLLFHYYDKDFNNEADTPDNFQSRRPNTSFCFLDIRSPGLGDTAMYLCATSRDLGDSSYEQYFGPGTRLTVT.

This chain uses TRBV30 with TRBJ2-1, with 7 bases matching TRBD2. The junction had 5 bases not matched to a gene; V was cut back by 2 bases and J by 4 bases. CDR3 length: 14 residues. Germline CDR1 and CDR2: GTSNPN and SVGIG (reference sequence). The CDR3 here is CAWSRASGYNEQFF. CDR3 nucleotide sequence: TGTGCCTGGAGTAGGGCTAGCGGTTACAATGAGCAGTTCTTC.